This T cell receptor beta chain was captured by sequencing in a study of blood T cells in healthy people across ages. The trim removed 2 bases at V and 6 bases at J, leaving 18 bases unmatched. The CDR3 has 18 residues. Germline values: CDR1 MGHDK, CDR2 SYGVNS. This clonotype has a handful of counts. A second about 7 to 11 cycle PCR used barcoded and J-beta primers. TCRdb re-analysed the 5' RACE reads in MiXCR, keeping a single row per CDR3 protein. The sample has roughly 900,000 distinct CDR3 sequences, around 46% seen once. The rearrangement joins TRBV25-1 to TRBJ1-1; 7 nucleotides line up with TRBD1. The sample was blood. This receptor was obtained from a young man in good health. The CDR3 reads CASSEIEGARVKDPEAFF. DNA of the CDR3: TGTGCCAGCAGTGAAATAGAGGGGGCGAGAGTAAAAGACCCTGAAGCTTTCTTT. Full variable domain (outside the CDR3, taken from reference TRBV25-1 and TRBJ1-1): EADIYQTPRYLVIGTGKKITLECSQTMGHDKMYWYQQDPGMELHLIHYSYGVNSTEKGDLSSESTVSRIRTEHFPLTLESARPSHTSQYLCASSEIEGARVKDPEAFFGQGTRLTVV.